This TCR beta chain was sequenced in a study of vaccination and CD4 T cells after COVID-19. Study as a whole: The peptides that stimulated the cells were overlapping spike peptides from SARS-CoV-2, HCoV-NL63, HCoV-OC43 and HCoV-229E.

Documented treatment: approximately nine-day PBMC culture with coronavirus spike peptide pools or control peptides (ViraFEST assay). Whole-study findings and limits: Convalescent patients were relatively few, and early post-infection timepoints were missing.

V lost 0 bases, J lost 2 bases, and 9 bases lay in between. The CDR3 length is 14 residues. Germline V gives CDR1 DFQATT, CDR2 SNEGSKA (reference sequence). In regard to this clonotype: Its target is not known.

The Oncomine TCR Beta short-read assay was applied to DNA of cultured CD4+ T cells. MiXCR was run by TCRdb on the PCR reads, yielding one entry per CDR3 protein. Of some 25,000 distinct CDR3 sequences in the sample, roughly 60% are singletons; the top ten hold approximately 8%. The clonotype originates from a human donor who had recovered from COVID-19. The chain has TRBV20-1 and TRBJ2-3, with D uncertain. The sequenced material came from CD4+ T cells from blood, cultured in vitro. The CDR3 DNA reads TGCAGTGCTAGAGACGTGTTAATCACAGATACGCAGTATTTT. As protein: CSARDVLITDTQYF.